This T cell receptor (beta chain) originates from a study of T-cell memory formation after mild COVID-19. Study as a whole: Largely donor-specific sequence clusters came from a couple of donors.

The study, taken as a whole, reports: Mainly in CM and EM were contracting CD4+ clones; CD8+ were in EMRA. Among clones contracting day 15 to 85, CD4/CD8 was balanced, whereas later expanders leaned CD4+. In pre-infection memory, a portion of responding clones appeared, which suggested that cross-reactive memory joined.

This clonotype was counted between two and nine times. Its antigen is unknown. One entry per CDR3 protein results from TCRdb running MiXCR on the 5' RACE reads. There are approximately 110,000 distinct CDR3 sequences in the sample; 20% to 25% occur only once, and around 40% lies in the top ten. Sequenced: PBMCs or a T cell subset sorted from them (not recorded which). This receptor was obtained from a man aged 18 to 30 who had mild COVID-19 (a few samples of this study predate the infection). Cell type and time point are not known.

CDR3 sequence reads: CASSQVVVARRNEQFF. DNA of the CDR3: TGCGCCAGCAGCCAAGTGGTGGTAGCCCGGAGGAATGAGCAGTTCTTC. The rearrangement links TRBV4-1 to TRBJ2-1, with D tentatively TRBD2 (5 bases). Per germline, CDR1 MGHRA and CDR2 YSYEKL. Trimming shortened V by 1 base and J by 7 bases, and 17 bases separated the two germline ends. The CDR3 covers 16 residues.